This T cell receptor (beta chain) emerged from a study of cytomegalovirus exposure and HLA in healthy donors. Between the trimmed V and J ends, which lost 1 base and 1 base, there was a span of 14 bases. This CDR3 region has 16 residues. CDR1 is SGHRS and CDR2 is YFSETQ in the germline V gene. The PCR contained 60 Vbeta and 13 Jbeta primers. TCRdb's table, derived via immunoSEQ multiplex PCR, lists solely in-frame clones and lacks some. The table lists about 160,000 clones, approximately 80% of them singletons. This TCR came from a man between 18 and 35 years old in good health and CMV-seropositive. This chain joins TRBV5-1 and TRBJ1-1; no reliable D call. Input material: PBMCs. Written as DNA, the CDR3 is TGCGCCAGCAGCTTGTACTCCGGGATTGAGAACACTGAAGCTTTCTTT. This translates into CASSLYSGIENTEAFF.